This T cell receptor (beta chain) comes out of a study of glioma-infiltrating T cells (dated by TCRdb to about 2016). Turning to the overall study: TCR alpha- and beta-chain repertoires were sequenced from glioma tissue, non-neoplastic brain tissue and matched peripheral blood mononuclear cells. To measure divergence between tissue and blood T-cell populations, each tissue-infiltrating repertoire was compared with the peripheral blood repertoire of the same patient. Three low-grade glioma patients, seven to nine primary glioblastoma patients, and three non-glioma patients who contributed non-neoplastic brain tissue made up the paired cohort. On the study overall, not on this receptor specifically: Very few CDR3 sequences were found to be shared between tissue and blood, and this scarcity was attributed to high CDR3 diversity and limited sampling. VJ-independent divergence between tissue and blood was found to be below expectation in non-neoplastic patients but above expectation in all gliomas, particularly low-grade gliomas. The group comparisons were based on small numbers of patients: three non-neoplastic, three low-grade glioma and fewer than ten glioblastoma patients.

TCR alpha and beta CDR3 regions were amplified with the iRepertoire nested amplicon-rescue multiplex PCR (arm-PCR) platform from RNA. For one-step reverse transcription and amplification, roughly 90-450 ng of tissue mRNA or PBMC total RNA was used as input. Following bead purification, Illumina adapters were added by a secondary multiplex PCR, and the libraries were gel-purified between 200 and 400 bp. Internal 6-nucleotide barcodes were carried by the libraries and were used for demultiplexing. Sequencing of libraries was performed on an Illumina MiSeq with 2x220 or 2x250 nucleotide paired-end reads. The authors' analysis ran thus. FLASH 1.2.11 was used to merge paired reads, and BWA-MEM then aligned the reads to the GRCh37 human genome before TRA and TRB reads were extracted. V and J assignment used an IMGT-derived reference of cassette sequences and CDR3 motifs that included pseudogenes. Reads were translated in three frames, and productive CDR3s were defined as those with a C...FGXG motif and no stop codons. Unique combinations of V-J cassette pair and CDR3 amino acid sequence were defined as clonotypes. Hamming distance filtering was applied to reads, with thresholds set by the sequence error rate of each sample in mapped regions. Starting from the raw public reads, TCRdb applied fastp trimming at Q25, assembled clones with MiXCR and retained in-frame beta chains. Each CDR3 protein gets just one entry, which takes the most common genes and DNA from the rows behind it. It is TCRdb's table, rather than the study itself, that gives the V and J calls and clone size. Counted in this sample were 100,000 to 150,000 distinct CDR3 sequences; roughly 25% of them appeared once. About 16% of the sample is in the top ten clones.

This clonotype was seen at least ten times. Its binding antigen is unknown. No base-level quality is on record; no much larger clone is a single base apart. From the cysteine through the phenylalanine, the CDR3 covers 12 amino acids. Kept here is only the CDR3 DNA, which spans 36 bases and is read in frame from base 1. V drops 1 base and J drops 12 bases, leaving 9 bases in between. CDR1 and CDR2 are read off the germline V gene (reference sequence) as LNHNV and YYDKDF. The chain is assembled from TRBV15 and TRBJ2-2, with an unclear D gene assignment. The TCR was taken from a human donor with low-grade glioma or glioblastoma, undergoing nonglioma brain surgery, or in good health (not recorded which). Sequencing was done on a sample of glioma tissue, nonneoplastic brain tissue, or PBMCs (not recorded which). The CDR3 here reads CATSRGVGKLFF. DNA sequence: TGTGCCACCAGCAGAGGGGTAGGGAAGCTGTTTTTT.